Below, one T cell receptor beta chain is given with its context. The data belong to a study of control samples from healthy donors and cancer patients. Germline V gene lookup returns CDR1 SGHTA and CDR2 FQGNSA. V lost 2 bases and J lost 0; bases outside the gene matches: 5. CDR3 size: 16 residues. Produced via immunoSEQ multiplex PCR; TCRdb's table is partial and in-frame only. The data show some 120,000 clones, just under 95% seen once. This sequence joins TRBV7-2 and TRBJ2-7; 9 bases map to TRBD1. The TCR was taken from a man aged 25 to 40 in good health. The sequencing input was blood. CDR3: CASSLWTGVSSYEQYF. In nucleotides, the CDR3 is TGTGCCAGCAGCTTATGGACAGGGGTTAGCTCCTACGAGCAGTACTTC. Together with reference TRBV7-2 and TRBJ2-7, the CDR3 gives the full variable domain: GAGVSQSPSNKVTEKGKDVELRCDPISGHTALYWYRQSLGQGLEFLIYFQGNSAPDKSGLPSDRFSAERTGGSVSTLTIQRTQQEDSAVYLCASSLWTGVSSYEQYFGPGTRLTVT.